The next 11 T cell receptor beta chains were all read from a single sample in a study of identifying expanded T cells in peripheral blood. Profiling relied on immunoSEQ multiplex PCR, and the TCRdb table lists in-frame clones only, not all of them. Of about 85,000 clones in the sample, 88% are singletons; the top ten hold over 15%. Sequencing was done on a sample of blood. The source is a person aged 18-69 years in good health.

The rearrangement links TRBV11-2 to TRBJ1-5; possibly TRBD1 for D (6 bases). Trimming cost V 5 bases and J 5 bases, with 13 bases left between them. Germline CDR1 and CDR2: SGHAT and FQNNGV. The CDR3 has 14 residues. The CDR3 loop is CASSPTGPHQPQHF. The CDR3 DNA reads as TGTGCCAGCAGCCCCACAGGGCCCCATCAGCCCCAGCATTTT.

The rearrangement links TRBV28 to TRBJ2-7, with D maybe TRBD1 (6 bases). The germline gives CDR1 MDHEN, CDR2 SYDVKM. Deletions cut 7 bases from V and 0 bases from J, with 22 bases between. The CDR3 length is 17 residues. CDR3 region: CASTELSFRDNSYEQYF. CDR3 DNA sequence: TGTGCCAGCACCGAACTCAGTTTTCGGGACAACTCCTACGAGCAGTACTTC.

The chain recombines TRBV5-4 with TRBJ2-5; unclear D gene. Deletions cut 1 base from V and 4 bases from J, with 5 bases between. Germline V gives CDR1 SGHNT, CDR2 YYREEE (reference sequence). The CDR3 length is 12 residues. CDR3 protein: CASSLSGETQYF. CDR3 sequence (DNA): TGTGCCAGCAGCTTGTCAGGAGAGACCCAGTACTTC.

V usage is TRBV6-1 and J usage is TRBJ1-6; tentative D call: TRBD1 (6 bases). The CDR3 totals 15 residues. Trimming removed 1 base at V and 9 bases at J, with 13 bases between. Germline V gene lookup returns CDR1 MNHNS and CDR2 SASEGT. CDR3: CASSEEGGASSPLHF. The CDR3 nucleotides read TGTGCCAGCAGTGAAGAAGGGGGGGCGAGTTCACCCCTCCACTTT.

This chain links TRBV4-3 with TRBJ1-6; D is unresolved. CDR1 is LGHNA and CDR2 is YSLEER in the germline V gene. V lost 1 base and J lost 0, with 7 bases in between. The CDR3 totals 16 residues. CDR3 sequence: CASSQVKSSYNSPLHF. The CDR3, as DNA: TGCGCCAGCAGCCAAGTTAAGAGCTCCTATAATTCACCCCTCCACTTT.

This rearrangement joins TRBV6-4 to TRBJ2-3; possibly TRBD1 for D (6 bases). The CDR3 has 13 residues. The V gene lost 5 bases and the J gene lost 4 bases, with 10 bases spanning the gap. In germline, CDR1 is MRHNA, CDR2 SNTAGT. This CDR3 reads CASSRDTSDTQYF. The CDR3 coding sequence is TGTGCCAGCAGTCGGGACACTTCAGATACGCAGTATTTT.

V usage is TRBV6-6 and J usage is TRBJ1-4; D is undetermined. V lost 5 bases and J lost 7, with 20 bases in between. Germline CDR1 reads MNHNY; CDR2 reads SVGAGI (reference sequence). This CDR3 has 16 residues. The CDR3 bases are TGTGCCAGCAGTATGAACCCCGGGCTAGGAGGTGAAAAACTGTTTTTT. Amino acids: CASSMNPGLGGEKLFF.

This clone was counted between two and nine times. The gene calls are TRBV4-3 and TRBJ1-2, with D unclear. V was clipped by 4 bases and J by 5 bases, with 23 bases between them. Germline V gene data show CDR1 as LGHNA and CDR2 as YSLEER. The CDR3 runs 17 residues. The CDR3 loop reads CASSLHDGQAQWYGYTF. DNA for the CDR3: TGCGCCAGCAGCCTCCACGATGGGCAGGCGCAGTGGTATGGCTACACCTTC.

CDR3 coding DNA: TGCGCCAGCAGTCCCTCGTCAGGGTTTGCAGATACGCAGTATTTT. It encodes CASSPSSGFADTQYF. J is TRBJ2-3 and V is TRBV4-1, with a weak D call TRBD1 (5 bases). This CDR3 contains 15 residues. Trimming shortened V by 6 bases and J by 4 bases, and 17 bases separated the two germline ends. Germline lookup yields CDR1 MGHRA and CDR2 YSYEKL.

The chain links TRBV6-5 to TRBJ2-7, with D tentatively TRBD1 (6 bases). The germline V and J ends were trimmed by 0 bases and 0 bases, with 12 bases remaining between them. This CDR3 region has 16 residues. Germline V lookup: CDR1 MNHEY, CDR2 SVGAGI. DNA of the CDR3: TGTGCCAGCAGTTACTCGTCGCAGGGGAGCTCCTACGAGCAGTACTTC. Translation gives CASSYSSQGSSYEQYF.

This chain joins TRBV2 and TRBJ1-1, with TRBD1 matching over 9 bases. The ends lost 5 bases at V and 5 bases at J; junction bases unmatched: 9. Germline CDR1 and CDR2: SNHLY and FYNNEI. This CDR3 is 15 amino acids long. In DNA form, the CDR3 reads TGTGCCAGCAGTCAAGTACAGGGGGCAAGGACTGAAGCTTTCTTT. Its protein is CASSQVQGARTEAFF.